These 24 T cell receptor beta chains share one sample of origin, sequenced in a study of response to subunit inactivated influenza vaccine. TCRdb independently ran MiXCR on the RT-PCR reads; one entry per CDR3 protein. Of a few hundred thousand distinct CDR3 sequences listed, 14% are singletons. The specimen was PBMCs from blood, collected approximately 13 days after vaccination. The receptors derive from a man aged 50 to 59 who received an inactivated influenza vaccine.

The rearrangement joins TRBV7-8 to TRBJ2-7; 12 nucleotides agree with TRBD1. V was clipped by 5 bases and J by 6 bases; unmatched bases: 5. This CDR3 is built from 14 residues. The V gene's germline CDR1 is SGHVS and CDR2 FQNEAQ. CDR3 loop: CASSPRDRGLEQYF. The CDR3 nucleotides are TGTGCCAGCAGCCCGAGGGACAGGGGGCTCGAGCAGTACTTC. Based on the CDR3 plus reference TRBV7-8 and TRBJ2-7, the full variable domain is GAGVSQSPRYKVAKRGQDVALRCDPISGHVSLFWYQQALGQGPEFLTYFQNEAQLDKSGLPSDRFFAERPEGSVSTLKIQRTQQEDSAVYLCASSPRDRGLEQYFGPGTRLTVT.

The genes are TRBV28 and TRBJ2-3; maybe TRBD1 (5 bases). The CDR3 is 13 residues long. V was cut by 8 bases and J by 2 bases, with 11 bases left in between. Germline V CDR1 and CDR2: MDHEN, SYDVKM. The CDR3 DNA reads TGTGCCAGCTTTGACAGCAACACAGATACGCAGTATTTT. This codes for CASFDSNTDTQYF.

The chain uses TRBV5-1 and TRBJ2-5, with 11 bases identical to TRBD1. Germline V gene lookup returns CDR1 SGHRS and CDR2 YFSETQ. The junction had 7 bases not matched to a gene; V was cut back by 4 bases and J by 5 bases. This CDR3 comprises 15 residues. CDR3 nucleotide sequence: TGCGCCAGCAGCCTAGGACAGGGGGCATGGGAGACCCAGTACTTC. Amino acids: CASSLGQGAWETQYF.

The chain has TRBV3-1 and TRBJ2-5; weak D call: TRBD1 (6 bases). Germline-derived CDR1 and CDR2 are LGHDT and YNNKEL (reference sequence). This CDR3 region has 14 residues. Trimming cost V 1 base and J 4 bases, with 10 bases left between them. The CDR3 sequence is CASSQGFRGETQYF. For the CDR3, the DNA is TGTGCCAGCAGCCAAGGGTTCAGGGGAGAGACCCAGTACTTC.

This clonotype turned up a few times. The CDR3 DNA sequence: TGTGCCAGCAGTCCCACTACGCTAGCCAAAAACATTCAGTACTTC. This translates into CASSPTTLAKNIQYF. The chain uses TRBV28 and TRBJ2-4; no clear D. Germline-derived CDR1 and CDR2 are MDHEN and SYDVKM. V lost 5 bases and J lost 0, with 11 bases in between. This CDR3 is 15 amino acids long. Looking up the rest from reference TRBV28 and TRBJ2-4 gives the full variable domain: DVKVTQSSRYLVKRTGEKVFLECVQDMDHENMFWYRQDPGLGLRLIYFSYDVKMKEKGDIPEGYSVSREKKERFSLILESASTNQTSMYLCASSPTTLAKNIQYFGAGTRLSVL.

Only a few counts were recorded for this clonotype. J is TRBJ1-5 and V is TRBV7-2, with D perhaps matching TRBD1 (5 bases). CDR3 length: 15 residues. Trimming removed 1 base from V and 7 bases from J, with 14 bases in between. Germline CDR1 reads SGHTA; CDR2 reads FQGNSA. DNA of the CDR3: TGTGCCAGCAGCTTAGGTCCAGGGTCGTACCAGCCCCAGCATTTT. Amino acid sequence: CASSLGPGSYQPQHF.

This clonotype was seen a handful of times. The chain is built from TRBV4-2 and TRBJ2-1; D ambiguous. The germline V gene has CDR1 LGHNA and CDR2 YNFKEQ. V was shortened by 0 bases and J by 0 bases, with 9 bases between the two germline ends. There are 16 residues in the CDR3. This CDR3 reads CASSQEVSSSYNEQFF. The CDR3 DNA reads as TGTGCCAGCAGCCAAGAAGTATCGAGCTCCTACAATGAGCAGTTCTTC.

This clonotype was seen a handful of times. The chain links TRBV20-1 to TRBJ2-3, with D uncertain. V lost 0 bases to trimming and J lost 0 bases, with 10 bases between them. The CDR3 is 15 residues long. Germline lookup yields CDR1 DFQATT and CDR2 SNEGSKA (reference sequence). The CDR3 DNA is TGCAGTGCTAGAGACCCAGGAAAAAGCACAGATACGCAGTATTTT. Translation: CSARDPGKSTDTQYF.

This chain uses TRBV5-1 with TRBJ2-1, with TRBD2 matching over 9 bases. This CDR3 has 16 residues. The trim removed 8 bases at V and 7 bases at J, leaving 16 bases unmatched. The germline V gene has CDR1 SGHRS and CDR2 YFSETQ. The CDR3 sequence: CARPDVEREVVNEQFF. CDR3 bases: TGCGCCAGACCCGACGTTGAGCGGGAGGTCGTTAATGAGCAGTTCTTC.

This clonotype has a handful of counts. The chain employs TRBV27 and TRBJ2-1; TRBD1 aligns across 10 bases. After removal of 6 bases from V and 4 bases from J, the junction contained 6 bases not matched to a gene. The CDR3 sequence is 15 residues long. The germline V gene has CDR1 MNHEY and CDR2 SMNVEV (reference sequence). The CDR3 here is CASRPGQGTYNEQFF. For the CDR3, the DNA is TGTGCCAGCAGACCGGGACAGGGGACTTACAATGAGCAGTTCTTC.

This clonotype has more than one count but fewer than ten. The chain combines TRBV12-3 or TRBV12-4 with TRBJ2-7; D not resolved. The CDR3 contains 15 residues. Trimming pared 3 bases from V and 2 bases from J, leaving 14 bases between. This chain's CDR3 is CASSFMGSSAYEQYF. The DNA for the CDR3 is TGTGCCAGCAGTTTTATGGGATCCTCGGCCTACGAGCAGTACTTC.

Ten or more counts support this clonotype. V usage is TRBV15 and J usage is TRBJ1-1, with 7 bases matching TRBD1. V lost 0 bases to trimming and J lost 4 bases; unmatched junction nucleotides: 5. Per germline, CDR1 LNHNV and CDR2 YYDKDF (reference sequence). CDR3 size: 15 residues. CDR3 nucleotides: TGTGCCACCAGCAGAGATAGGGGGCTTGGCACTGAAGCTTTCTTT. Amino acids: CATSRDRGLGTEAFF.

The V and J genes are TRBV24-1 and TRBJ2-3; D tentatively reads TRBD1 or TRBD2 (5 bases each). V was trimmed by 6 bases and J by 5 bases, leaving 17 bases between them. CDR3 length: 15 residues. Germline CDR1 reads KGHDR; CDR2 reads SFDVKD. This CDR3 reads CATSPRDPLGDTQYF. CDR3 coding DNA: TGTGCCACCAGTCCCCGGGACCCATTGGGAGATACGCAGTATTTT.

This rearrangement joins TRBV3-1 to TRBJ2-7; 14 bases agree with TRBD2. The CDR3 is made up of 20 amino acids. CDR1 is LGHDT and CDR2 is YNNKEL in the germline V gene (reference sequence). V was pared by 0 bases and J by 7 bases, with 17 bases of the junction left unmatched. This CDR3 reads CASSQEARGTSGSLSREQYF. CDR3 coding DNA: TGTGCCAGCAGCCAAGAGGCCCGCGGGACTAGCGGGAGCCTATCTCGGGAGCAGTACTTC.

The chain recombines TRBV12-3 or TRBV12-4 with TRBJ1-5, with 8 nucleotides matching TRBD1. After removal of 2 bases from V and 2 bases from J, the junction contained 2 bases not matched to a gene. This CDR3 is built from 15 residues. CDR3 bases: TGTGCCAGCAGTTTATGGGGACAGGGCAATCAGCCCCAGCATTTT. It translates to CASSLWGQGNQPQHF.

This clonotype occurred a few times. This sequence joins TRBV6-1 and TRBJ2-5, with 8 bases lining up with TRBD2. Trimming took 6 bases from V and 4 from J; bases not matched to a gene: 7. CDR1 is MNHNS and CDR2 is SASEGT in the germline V gene. This CDR3 contains 14 residues. CDR3 coding DNA: TGTGCCAGCAGGCGCGGGGGGATCCCAGAGACCCAGTACTTC. It codes for CASRRGGIPETQYF.

The chain is built from TRBV14 and TRBJ2-1, with 7 bases fitting TRBD1. V shed 4 bases, J shed 9 bases, and the junction held 6 bases outside the gene matches. Germline assignment: CDR1 SGHDN and CDR2 FVKESK. The CDR3 consists of 13 residues. The CDR3 reads CASSPRTGGEQFF. The CDR3 region has the DNA TGTGCCAGCAGCCCCCGGACAGGCGGTGAGCAGTTCTTC.

The J gene is TRBJ1-2, the V gene TRBV5-1; D is unclear. The CDR3 consists of 14 residues. Trimming removed 1 base at V and 4 bases at J, with 11 bases between. Looked up from germline, CDR1 is SGHRS and CDR2 is YFSETQ. The CDR3 protein is CASSLYLGSYGYTF. The CDR3 bases are TGCGCCAGCAGCTTGTATCTGGGAAGCTATGGCTACACCTTC.

The table lists this clonotype with a few counts. The chain couples TRBV20-1 to TRBJ2-3; D perhaps matches TRBD2 (7 bases). From germline, CDR1 is DFQATT and CDR2 SNEGSKA (reference sequence). The CDR3 is made up of 17 amino acids. Trimming stripped 2 bases from V and 1 base from J, with 19 bases between. CDR3 nucleotide sequence: TGCAGTGCTAGAAGGTCTCGGGGGGCGGTGGGCACAGATACGCAGTATTTT. It translates to CSARRSRGAVGTDTQYF.

This clonotype occurred many times. The genes are TRBV12-3 or TRBV12-4 and TRBJ2-1, with 10 bases fitting TRBD1. The CDR3 has 14 amino acids. Trimming removed 1 base from V and 10 bases from J; junction bases left unmatched: 4. CDR3 DNA sequence: TGTGCCAGCAGTTTAGGGGACAGGGGTCGGGAGCAGTTCTTC. It encodes CASSLGDRGREQFF.

This clonotype was counted a few times. This chain connects TRBV10-2 to TRBJ2-5; 9 bases line up with TRBD2. The germline CDR1 and CDR2 sequences are WSHSY and SAAADI. V lost 9 bases, J lost 2 bases, and 7 bases stayed unmatched. This CDR3 is 14 amino acids long. The CDR3 coding sequence is TGCGCCAGTAGCAAGCGGGGGGTTCAAGAGACCCAGTACTTC. Translated, it gives CASSKRGVQETQYF.

V gene TRBV12-3 or TRBV12-4 combines with J gene TRBJ2-7; D perhaps matches TRBD2 (5 bases). There are 17 residues in the CDR3. V was shortened by 3 bases and J by 0 bases, with 18 bases between the two germline ends. CDR3 residues: CASSFRPIRDSSYEQYF. The CDR3 bases are TGTGCCAGCAGTTTCCGTCCGATCCGGGATAGCTCCTACGAGCAGTACTTC.

Many counts were recorded for this clonotype. V gene TRBV20-1 combines with J gene TRBJ2-7, with a weak D call TRBD2 (5 bases). CDR3 length equals 12 residues. Trimming removed 1 base at V and 3 bases at J, with 7 bases between. Germline assignment: CDR1 DFQATT and CDR2 SNEGSKA (reference sequence). CDR3 nucleotide sequence: TGCAGTGCTAGAGCGAGGGTCTACGAGCAGTACTTC. Its translation is CSARARVYEQYF.

The J gene is TRBJ2-1, the V gene TRBV4-3, with a possible D match to TRBD2 (5 bases). The V and J ends lost 4 bases and 0 bases respectively, with 10 bases between them. The CDR3 sequence is 15 residues long. The germline CDR1 and CDR2 sequences are LGHNA and YSLEER. CDR3 in DNA: TGCGCCAGCAGCCCCCAGCGGAGCTCCTACAATGAGCAGTTCTTC. Translation gives CASSPQRSSYNEQFF.